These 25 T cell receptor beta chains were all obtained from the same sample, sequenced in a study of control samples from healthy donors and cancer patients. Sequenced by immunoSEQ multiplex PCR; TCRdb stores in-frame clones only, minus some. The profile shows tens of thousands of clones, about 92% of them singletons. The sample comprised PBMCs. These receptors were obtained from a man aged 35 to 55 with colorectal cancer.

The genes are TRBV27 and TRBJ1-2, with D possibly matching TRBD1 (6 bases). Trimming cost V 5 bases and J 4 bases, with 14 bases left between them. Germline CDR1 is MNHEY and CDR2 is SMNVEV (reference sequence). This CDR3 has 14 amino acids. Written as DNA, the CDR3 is TGTGCCAGCAGTGCTATGGGGGCTCTCTATGGCTACACCTTC. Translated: CASSAMGALYGYTF.

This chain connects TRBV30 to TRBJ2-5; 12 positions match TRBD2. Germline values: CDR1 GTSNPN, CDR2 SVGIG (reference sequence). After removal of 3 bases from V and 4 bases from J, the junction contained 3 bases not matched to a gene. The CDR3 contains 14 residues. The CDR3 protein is CAWRTSGGRETQYF. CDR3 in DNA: TGTGCCTGGAGGACTAGCGGGGGCCGAGAGACCCAGTACTTC.

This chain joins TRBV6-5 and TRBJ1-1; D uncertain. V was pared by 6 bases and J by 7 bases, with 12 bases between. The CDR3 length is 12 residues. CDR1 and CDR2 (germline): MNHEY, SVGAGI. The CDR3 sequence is CASSRDVGEAFF. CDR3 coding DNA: TGTGCCAGCAGCCGCGATGTGGGTGAAGCTTTCTTT.

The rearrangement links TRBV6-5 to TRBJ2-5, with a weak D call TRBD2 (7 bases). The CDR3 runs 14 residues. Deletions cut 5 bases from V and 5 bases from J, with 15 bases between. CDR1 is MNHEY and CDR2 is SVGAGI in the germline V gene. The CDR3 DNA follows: TGTGCCAGCAGTCTCTACGGGGGGCGGGAGACCCAGTACTTC. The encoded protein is CASSLYGGRETQYF.

CDR3 nucleotides: TGTGCCAGCAGCCAAGGGAACACCATATATTTT. Translation gives CASSQGNTIYF. The gene calls are TRBV3-1 (or the pseudogene TRBV3-2) and TRBJ1-3; no firm D call. V lost 1 base, J lost 7 bases, and 2 bases lay in between. The germline V gene encodes CDR1 LGHDT and CDR2 YNNKEL (reference sequence). The CDR3 has 11 amino acids.

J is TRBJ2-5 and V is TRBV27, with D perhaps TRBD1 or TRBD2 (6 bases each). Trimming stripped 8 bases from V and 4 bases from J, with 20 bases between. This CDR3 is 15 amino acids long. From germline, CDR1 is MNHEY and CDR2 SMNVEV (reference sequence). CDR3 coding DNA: TGTGCCAGCGGGAATCGGGGGCTCTCGGGAGAGACCCAGTACTTC. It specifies CASGNRGLSGETQYF.

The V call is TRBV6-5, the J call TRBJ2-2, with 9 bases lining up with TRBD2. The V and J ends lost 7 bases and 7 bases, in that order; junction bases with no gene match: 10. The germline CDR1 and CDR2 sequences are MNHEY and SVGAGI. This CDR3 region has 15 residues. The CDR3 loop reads CASKGVAGVGGELFF. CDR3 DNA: TGTGCCAGCAAAGGGGTAGCGGGGGTGGGCGGGGAGCTGTTTTTT.

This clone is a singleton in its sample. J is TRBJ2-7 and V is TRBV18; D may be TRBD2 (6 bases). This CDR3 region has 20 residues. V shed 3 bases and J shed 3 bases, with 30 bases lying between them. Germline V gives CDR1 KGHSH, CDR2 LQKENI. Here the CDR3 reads CASSPRVTGFGGERFYEQYF. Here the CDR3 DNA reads TGTGCCAGCTCACCGCGGGTCACGGGATTCGGAGGGGAAAGGTTCTACGAGCAGTACTTC.

In nucleotides, the CDR3 is TGTGCCAGCACTCAGGAGGGGACGGGTCCCGCGGAGCAGTTCTTC. This gives the protein CASTQEGTGPAEQFF. This chain connects TRBV7-2 to TRBJ2-1, with D tentatively TRBD2 (6 bases). V was cut by 7 bases and J by 10 bases, with 23 bases left in between. The CDR3 length is 15 residues. The germline CDR1 and CDR2 sequences are SGHTA and FQGNSA.

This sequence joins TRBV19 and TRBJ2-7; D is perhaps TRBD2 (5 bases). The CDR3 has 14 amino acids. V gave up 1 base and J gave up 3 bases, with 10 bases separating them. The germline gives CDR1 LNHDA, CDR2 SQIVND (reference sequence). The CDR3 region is CASSIVPGGYEQYF. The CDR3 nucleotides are TGTGCCAGTAGTATAGTCCCAGGAGGCTACGAGCAGTACTTC.

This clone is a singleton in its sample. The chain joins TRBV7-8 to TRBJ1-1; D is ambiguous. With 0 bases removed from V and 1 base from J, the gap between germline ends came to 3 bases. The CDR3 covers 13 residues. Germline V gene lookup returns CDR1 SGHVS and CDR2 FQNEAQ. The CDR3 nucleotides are TGTGCCAGCAGCTTAGCTACGAACACTGAAGCTTTCTTT. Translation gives CASSLATNTEAFF.

The chain's CDR3 is CASSYLGGYYIEQYF. CDR3 nucleotides: TGTGCCAGCAGCTATTTGGGGGGTTACTATATAGAGCAGTACTTC. The V and J genes are TRBV7-2 and TRBJ2-7; TRBD2 might be the D (6 bases). The CDR3 totals 15 residues. The V and J ends lost 4 bases and 7 bases respectively, with 20 bases between them. The germline CDR1 and CDR2 sequences are SGHTA and FQGNSA.

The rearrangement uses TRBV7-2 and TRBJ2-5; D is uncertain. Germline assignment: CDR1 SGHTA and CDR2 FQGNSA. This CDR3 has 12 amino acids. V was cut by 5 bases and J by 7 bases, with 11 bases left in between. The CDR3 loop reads CASSPERGTQYF. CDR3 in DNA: TGTGCCAGCAGCCCGGAGCGTGGGACCCAGTACTTC.

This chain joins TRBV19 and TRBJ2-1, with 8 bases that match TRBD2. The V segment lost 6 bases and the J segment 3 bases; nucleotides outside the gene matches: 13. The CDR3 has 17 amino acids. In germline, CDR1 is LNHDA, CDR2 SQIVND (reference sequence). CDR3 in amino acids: CASSKVAGTVFYNEQFF. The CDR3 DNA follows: TGTGCCAGTAGCAAAGTAGCGGGGACTGTTTTCTACAATGAGCAGTTCTTC.

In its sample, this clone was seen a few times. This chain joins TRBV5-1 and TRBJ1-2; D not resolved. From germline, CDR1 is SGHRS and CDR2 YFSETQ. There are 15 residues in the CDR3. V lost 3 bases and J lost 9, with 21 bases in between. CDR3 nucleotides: TGCGCCAGCAGCTCAACCGACGGTTCCGGCCGGAGCTACACCTTC. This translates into CASSSTDGSGRSYTF.

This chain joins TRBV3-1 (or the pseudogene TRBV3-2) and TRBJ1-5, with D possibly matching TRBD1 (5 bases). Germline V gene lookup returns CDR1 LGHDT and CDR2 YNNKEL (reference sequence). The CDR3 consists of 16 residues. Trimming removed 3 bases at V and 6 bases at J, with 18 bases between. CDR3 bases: TGTGCCAGCAGCCAGGTTCATGGGGCTGGGGGTCAGCCCCAGCATTTT. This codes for CASSQVHGAGGQPQHF.

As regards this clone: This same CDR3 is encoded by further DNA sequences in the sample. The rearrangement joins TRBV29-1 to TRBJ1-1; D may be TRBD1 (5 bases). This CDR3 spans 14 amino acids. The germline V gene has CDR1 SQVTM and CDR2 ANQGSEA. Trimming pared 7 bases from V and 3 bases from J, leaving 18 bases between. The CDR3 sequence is CSADGAAAYTEAFF. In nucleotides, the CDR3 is TGCAGCGCGGATGGGGCAGCAGCGTACACTGAAGCTTTCTTT.

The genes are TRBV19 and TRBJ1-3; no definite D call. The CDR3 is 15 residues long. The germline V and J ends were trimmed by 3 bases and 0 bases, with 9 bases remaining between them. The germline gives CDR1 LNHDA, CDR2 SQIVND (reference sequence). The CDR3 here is CASSMIESSGNTIYF. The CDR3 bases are TGTGCCAGTAGTATGATTGAGAGCTCTGGAAACACCATATATTTT.

The CDR3 nucleotides read TGTGCCAGCAGCTTAGCGGAGTACGGGGTGGACACTGAAGCTTTCTTT. Protein: CASSLAEYGVDTEAFF. V and J are TRBV7-9 and TRBJ1-1; D unresolved. V was pared by 0 bases and J by 3 bases, with 14 bases between. The germline gives CDR1 SEHNR, CDR2 FQNEAQ (reference sequence). The CDR3 covers 16 residues.

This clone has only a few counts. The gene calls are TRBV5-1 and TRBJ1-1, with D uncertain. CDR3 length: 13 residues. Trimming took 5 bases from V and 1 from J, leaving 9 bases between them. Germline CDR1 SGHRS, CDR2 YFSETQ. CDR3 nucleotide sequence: TGCGCCAGCAGTCCCCCGGCGAACACTGAAGCTTTCTTT. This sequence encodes CASSPPANTEAFF.

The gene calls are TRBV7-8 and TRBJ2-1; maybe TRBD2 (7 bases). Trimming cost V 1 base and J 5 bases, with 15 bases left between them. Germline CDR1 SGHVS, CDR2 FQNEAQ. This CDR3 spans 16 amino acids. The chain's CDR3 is CASSLVGGQSDNEQFF. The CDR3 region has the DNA TGTGCCAGCAGCTTAGTCGGGGGGCAGAGCGACAATGAGCAGTTCTTC. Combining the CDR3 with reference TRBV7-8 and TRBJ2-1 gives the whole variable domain GAGVSQSPRYKVAKRGQDVALRCDPISGHVSLFWYQQALGQGPEFLTYFQNEAQLDKSGLPSDRFFAERPEGSVSTLKIQRTQQEDSAVYLCASSLVGGQSDNEQFFGPGTRLTVL.

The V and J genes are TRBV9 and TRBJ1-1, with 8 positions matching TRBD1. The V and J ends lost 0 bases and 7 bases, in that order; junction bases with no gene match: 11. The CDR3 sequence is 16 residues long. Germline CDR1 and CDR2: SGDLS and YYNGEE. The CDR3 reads CASSVEAGSTGGEAFF. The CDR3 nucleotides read TGTGCCAGCAGCGTAGAAGCAGGGTCTACAGGGGGTGAAGCTTTCTTT.

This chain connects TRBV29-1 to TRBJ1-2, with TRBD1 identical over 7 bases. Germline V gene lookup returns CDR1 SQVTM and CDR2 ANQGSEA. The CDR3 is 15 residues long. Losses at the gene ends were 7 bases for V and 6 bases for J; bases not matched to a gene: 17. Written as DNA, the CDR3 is TGCAGCGGGGGACAGCAGCTAACTAGTGTTGATGGCTACACCTTC. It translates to CSGGQQLTSVDGYTF.

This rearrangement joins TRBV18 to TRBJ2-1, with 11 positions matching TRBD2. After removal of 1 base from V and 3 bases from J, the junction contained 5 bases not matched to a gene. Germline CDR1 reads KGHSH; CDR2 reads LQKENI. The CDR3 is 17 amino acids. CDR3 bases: TGTGCCAGCTCACCACTCCGAACTAGCGGGGGCTACAATGAGCAGTTCTTC. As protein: CASSPLRTSGGYNEQFF.

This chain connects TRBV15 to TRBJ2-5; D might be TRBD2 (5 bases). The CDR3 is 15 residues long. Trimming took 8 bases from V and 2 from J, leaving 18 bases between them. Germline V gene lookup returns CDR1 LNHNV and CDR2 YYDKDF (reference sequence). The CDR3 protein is CATLRFGEKQETQYF. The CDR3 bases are TGTGCCACCCTCCGTTTCGGGGAGAAGCAAGAGACCCAGTACTTC.